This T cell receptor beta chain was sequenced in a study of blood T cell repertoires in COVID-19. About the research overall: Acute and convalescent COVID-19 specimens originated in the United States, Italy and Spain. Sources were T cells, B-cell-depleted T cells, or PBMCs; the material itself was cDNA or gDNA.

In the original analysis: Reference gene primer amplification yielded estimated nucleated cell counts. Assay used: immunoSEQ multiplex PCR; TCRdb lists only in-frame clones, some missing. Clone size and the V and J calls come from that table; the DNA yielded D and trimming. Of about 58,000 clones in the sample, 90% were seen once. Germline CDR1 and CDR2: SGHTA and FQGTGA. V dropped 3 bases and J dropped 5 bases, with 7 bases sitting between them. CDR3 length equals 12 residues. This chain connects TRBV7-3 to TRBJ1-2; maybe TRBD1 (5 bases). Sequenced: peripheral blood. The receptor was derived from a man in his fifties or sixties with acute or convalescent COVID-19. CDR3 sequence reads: CASSFGGYGYTF. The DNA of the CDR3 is TGTGCCAGCAGCTTCGGGGGTTATGGCTACACCTTC.